The rows below give T cell receptor beta chains drawn from one sample of a study of T cell changes during pregnancy in multiple sclerosis. The protocol was immunoSEQ multiplex PCR, while the TCRdb copy is restricted to in-frame clones and leaves out a portion. The sample holds about 110,000 clones; under 95% are singletons and the top ten take less than 0.85%. Sequencing was performed on peripheral blood, taken in the third trimester of pregnancy. The receptors derive from a female donor in good health, enrolled as a control in a pregnancy study. Both conserved end residues are part of each CDR3. The order of the fields is D gene, J gene, V gene, clone size, CDR3 protein, CDR3 DNA. D genes are given only for firm matches. Only part of the rows carry a size: once, few, many, or a class if the clone is expanded.

d_call: .
j_call: TRBJ1-1
v_call: TRBV10-3
clone_size: .
cdr3_aa: CAISESIGVTEAFF
cdr3_nt: TGTGCCATCAGTGAGTCGATCGGTGTCACTGAAGCTTTCTTT

d_call: TRBD2
j_call: TRBJ2-3
v_call: TRBV19
clone_size: .
cdr3_aa: CASSIDRLAGAHFTDTQYF
cdr3_nt: TGTGCCAGTAGTATAGACAGGCTAGCGGGAGCCCACTTCACAGATACGCAGTATTTT

d_call: TRBD1
j_call: TRBJ1-1
v_call: TRBV5-1
clone_size: .
cdr3_aa: CASSLDPPDRGGNTEAFF
cdr3_nt: TGCGCCAGCAGCTTGGACCCTCCGGACAGGGGGGGAAACACTGAAGCTTTCTTT

d_call: .
j_call: TRBJ1-1
v_call: TRBV7-9
clone_size: .
cdr3_aa: CASEPETVFYTEAFF
cdr3_nt: TGTGCCAGCGAACCGGAGACGGTTTTTTACACTGAAGCTTTCTTT

d_call: .
j_call: TRBJ2-2
v_call: TRBV5-1
clone_size: .
cdr3_aa: CASRPDRNTGELFF
cdr3_nt: TGCGCCAGCCGCCCGGACAGGAACACCGGGGAGCTGTTTTTT

d_call: .
j_call: TRBJ1-3
v_call: TRBV5-4
clone_size: .
cdr3_aa: CASSLGGEPYPHF
cdr3_nt: TGTGCCAGCAGCTTGGGCGGGGAGCCTTACCCCCATTTT

d_call: .
j_call: TRBJ1-5
v_call: TRBV2
clone_size: .
cdr3_aa: CASSEAIQGQPQHF
cdr3_nt: TGTGCCAGCAGTGAAGCAATCCAGGGGCAGCCCCAGCATTTT

d_call: .
j_call: TRBJ2-7
v_call: TRBV19
clone_size: .
cdr3_aa: CASSIEVTAYEQYF
cdr3_nt: TGTGCCAGTAGTATTGAGGTGACAGCTTACGAGCAGTACTTC

d_call: .
j_call: TRBJ1-4
v_call: TRBV27
clone_size: many
cdr3_aa: CASSPPNEKLFF
cdr3_nt: TGTGCCAGCAGTCCCCCAAATGAAAAACTGTTTTTT

d_call: .
j_call: TRBJ1-2
v_call: TRBV6-1
clone_size: .
cdr3_aa: CASSEPTWASRYGYTF
cdr3_nt: TGTGCCAGCAGTGAACCCACCTGGGCTTCCCGGTATGGCTACACCTTC

d_call: .
j_call: TRBJ1-2
v_call: TRBV15
clone_size: .
cdr3_aa: CATSRDYEALSYTF
cdr3_nt: TGTGCCACCAGCAGAGATTACGAGGCCTTGAGCTACACCTTC

d_call: .
j_call: TRBJ1-1
v_call: TRBV2
clone_size: .
cdr3_aa: CASSEDPLGTEAFF
cdr3_nt: TGTGCCAGCAGTGAAGACCCGCTCGGCACTGAAGCTTTCTTT

d_call: .
j_call: TRBJ2-7
v_call: TRBV13
clone_size: once
cdr3_aa: CASSLGPGSGYEQYF
cdr3_nt: TGTGCCAGCAGCTTAGGGCCCGGGTCTGGCTACGAGCAGTACTTC

d_call: TRBD1
j_call: TRBJ2-3
v_call: TRBV4-3
clone_size: .
cdr3_aa: CASSQAEQGAMSTDTQYF
cdr3_nt: TGCGCCAGCAGCCAAGCGGAACAGGGGGCGATGAGCACAGATACGCAGTATTTT

d_call: .
j_call: TRBJ2-5
v_call: TRBV7-2
clone_size: .
cdr3_aa: CASSLGEAQETQYF
cdr3_nt: TGTGCCAGCAGCTTAGGTGAAGCCCAAGAGACCCAGTACTTC

d_call: TRBD2
j_call: TRBJ2-5
v_call: TRBV11-2
clone_size: .
cdr3_aa: CASSFNSGGPQYF
cdr3_nt: TGTGCCAGCAGCTTTAATAGCGGGGGGCCCCAGTACTTC

d_call: TRBD1
j_call: TRBJ1-2
v_call: TRBV7-2
clone_size: .
cdr3_aa: CASSLGHGQGDGYTF
cdr3_nt: TGTGCCAGCAGCTTAGGCCATGGACAGGGGGATGGCTACACCTTC

d_call: .
j_call: TRBJ1-1
v_call: TRBV5-1
clone_size: .
cdr3_aa: CASSLEVRVGDTEAFF
cdr3_nt: TGCGCCAGCAGCTTGGAGGTCAGGGTTGGAGACACTGAAGCTTTCTTT

d_call: .
j_call: TRBJ2-5
v_call: TRBV21-1
clone_size: .
cdr3_aa: CASSLENEGGRGETQYF
cdr3_nt: TGTGCCAGCAGCCTGGAAAACGAGGGGGGGAGGGGAGAGACCCAGTACTTC

d_call: TRBD1
j_call: TRBJ1-4
v_call: TRBV10-1
clone_size: once
cdr3_aa: CASRTRQGTNEKLFF
cdr3_nt: TGCGCCAGCAGAACTAGACAGGGCACTAATGAAAAACTGTTTTTT

d_call: .
j_call: TRBJ1-1
v_call: TRBV5-4
clone_size: .
cdr3_aa: CASSLETANTEAFF
cdr3_nt: TGTGCCAGCAGCTTAGAGACAGCGAACACTGAAGCTTTCTTT

d_call: TRBD1
j_call: TRBJ2-7
v_call: TRBV5-1
clone_size: once
cdr3_aa: CASSTLTGVSYEQYF
cdr3_nt: TGCGCCAGCAGCACCTTGACAGGGGTATCCTACGAGCAGTACTTC

d_call: .
j_call: TRBJ1-6
v_call: TRBV12-2
clone_size: few
cdr3_aa: CAHRGPPINSPLHF
cdr3_nt: TGTGCACACAGGGGGCCGCCTATAAATTCACCCCTCCACTTT

d_call: .
j_call: TRBJ2-5
v_call: TRBV5-1
clone_size: .
cdr3_aa: CASSLAGTTYQETQYF
cdr3_nt: TGCGCCAGCAGCTTGGCAGGGACAACCTACCAAGAGACCCAGTACTTC

d_call: .
j_call: TRBJ1-2
v_call: TRBV30
clone_size: .
cdr3_aa: CAWSPEAEGGYTF
cdr3_nt: TGTGCCTGGAGCCCCGAGGCAGAGGGTGGCTACACCTTC

d_call: .
j_call: TRBJ2-2
v_call: TRBV19
clone_size: .
cdr3_aa: CASYDVFHPGELFF
cdr3_nt: TGTGCCTCCTATGATGTCTTCCATCCCGGGGAGCTGTTTTTT

d_call: .
j_call: TRBJ1-1
v_call: TRBV2
clone_size: .
cdr3_aa: CASSEAGPVTF
cdr3_nt: TGTGCCAGCAGTGAAGCGGGGCCCGTCACATTT

d_call: .
j_call: TRBJ2-3
v_call: TRBV6-6
clone_size: .
cdr3_aa: CASTPPQGTDTQYF
cdr3_nt: TGTGCCAGCACCCCCCCGCAGGGCACAGATACGCAGTATTTT

d_call: TRBD2
j_call: TRBJ2-5
v_call: TRBV19
clone_size: .
cdr3_aa: CASSTSGDRQETQYF
cdr3_nt: TGTGCCAGTAGTACTAGCGGGGACCGCCAAGAGACCCAGTACTTC

d_call: TRBD1
j_call: TRBJ2-5
v_call: TRBV19
clone_size: once
cdr3_aa: CASSNWKGGPQETQYF
cdr3_nt: TGTGCCAGTAGTAATTGGAAAGGGGGCCCCCAAGAGACCCAGTACTTC

d_call: TRBD1
j_call: TRBJ1-2
v_call: TRBV5-4
clone_size: .
cdr3_aa: CASRSTGTIYGYTF
cdr3_nt: TGTGCCAGCAGGTCGACAGGGACGATTTATGGCTACACCTTC

d_call: .
j_call: TRBJ2-1
v_call: TRBV28
clone_size: .
cdr3_aa: CASSATGSARDEQFF
cdr3_nt: TGTGCCAGCAGTGCCACAGGGTCCGCCAGGGATGAGCAGTTCTTC

d_call: TRBD1
j_call: TRBJ1-4
v_call: TRBV4-1
clone_size: .
cdr3_aa: CASSQATGDMNEKLFF
cdr3_nt: TGCGCCAGCAGCCAGGCAACAGGGGACATGAATGAAAAACTGTTTTTT

d_call: TRBD1
j_call: TRBJ1-1
v_call: TRBV5-1
clone_size: .
cdr3_aa: CASSPTGMNTEAFF
cdr3_nt: TGCGCCAGCAGCCCGACAGGGATGAACACTGAAGCTTTCTTT

d_call: .
j_call: TRBJ1-1
v_call: TRBV6-5
clone_size: once
cdr3_aa: CASSYSEGMVWTEAFF
cdr3_nt: TGTGCCAGCAGTTACTCGGAGGGAATGGTGTGGACTGAAGCTTTCTTT

d_call: TRBD1
j_call: TRBJ1-2
v_call: TRBV9
clone_size: once
cdr3_aa: CASTKEKDRAYGYTF
cdr3_nt: TGTGCCAGCACCAAAGAAAAGGACAGGGCCTATGGCTACACCTTC

d_call: .
j_call: TRBJ1-2
v_call: TRBV6-5
clone_size: .
cdr3_aa: CASSPGNGYTF
cdr3_nt: TGTGCCAGCAGCCCAGGGAATGGCTACACCTTC

d_call: .
j_call: TRBJ1-2
v_call: TRBV7-6
clone_size: .
cdr3_aa: CASSLARAGEKDGYTF
cdr3_nt: TGTGCCAGCAGCTTAGCGCGGGCAGGGGAAAAGGATGGCTACACCTTC

d_call: .
j_call: TRBJ1-1
v_call: TRBV2
clone_size: .
cdr3_aa: CASRAGGFPLQEAFF
cdr3_nt: TGTGCCAGCAGGGCGGGGGGCTTTCCCCTCCAAGAAGCTTTCTTT

d_call: .
j_call: TRBJ1-1
v_call: TRBV5-8
clone_size: .
cdr3_aa: CASSFLPTNTEAFF
cdr3_nt: TGTGCCAGCAGCTTTCTGCCTACGAACACTGAAGCTTTCTTT

d_call: TRBD1
j_call: TRBJ1-4
v_call: TRBV27
clone_size: .
cdr3_aa: CASRLGPGQGAFITNEKLFF
cdr3_nt: TGTGCCAGCAGACTAGGACCGGGACAGGGGGCTTTTATAACTAATGAAAAACTGTTTTTT

d_call: .
j_call: TRBJ1-1
v_call: TRBV5-5
clone_size: .
cdr3_aa: CASSLQGMNTEAFF
cdr3_nt: TGTGCCAGCAGTTTACAGGGAATGAACACTGAAGCTTTCTTT

d_call: TRBD1
j_call: TRBJ1-2
v_call: TRBV6-5
clone_size: .
cdr3_aa: CASRLDRGSYGYTF
cdr3_nt: TGTGCCAGCAGACTGGACAGGGGGAGCTATGGCTACACCTTC

d_call: TRBD2
j_call: TRBJ2-5
v_call: TRBV5-4
clone_size: .
cdr3_aa: CASSLAAGYQETQYF
cdr3_nt: TGTGCCAGCAGCTTGGCAGCGGGGTACCAAGAGACCCAGTACTTC

d_call: .
j_call: TRBJ1-1
v_call: TRBV2
clone_size: .
cdr3_aa: CASRGEGREAFF
cdr3_nt: TGTGCCAGCAGGGGGGAGGGGCGGGAGGCTTTCTTT